Shown below are 17 T cell receptor beta chains from a single sample sequenced in a study of CD8 T cells in Susac syndrome. RNA was extracted with the RNeasy kit, and a quantity of roughly 0.45 to 1 ug was reverse transcribed using random hexamers. TCRdb analysed the immunoSEQ multiplex PCR reads with MiXCR anew, one entry per CDR3 protein. The sample has 80,000 to 95,000 distinct CDR3 sequences; approximately 95% are singletons. The specimen was CD8+ T cells from PBMCs. These receptor sequences come from a human donor with Susac syndrome.

The V gene is TRBV5-6, the J gene TRBJ1-1; 7 bases map to TRBD1. Germline values: CDR1 SGHDT, CDR2 YYEEEE. V was pared by 5 bases and J by 5 bases, with 12 bases of the junction left unmatched. This CDR3 comprises 15 residues. DNA of the CDR3: TGTGCCAGCAGTCATCTACAGGGGATTGGGACTGAAGCTTTCTTT. Its protein is CASSHLQGIGTEAFF.

V is TRBV6-1 and J is TRBJ2-1; D might be TRBD2 (5 bases). V gave up 6 bases and J gave up 3 bases, with 15 bases separating them. The CDR3 contains 15 residues. Germline lookup yields CDR1 MNHNS and CDR2 SASEGT. Here the CDR3 reads CASSPNLLDYNEQFF. In DNA, the CDR3 is TGTGCCAGCAGCCCGAACTTACTAGACTACAATGAGCAGTTCTTC.

V gene TRBV29-1 combines with J gene TRBJ1-2, with D maybe TRBD1 (5 bases). Germline V CDR1 and CDR2: SQVTM, ANQGSEA. The CDR3 is made up of 13 amino acids. The V end was cut by 5 bases, the J end by 3 bases, with 13 bases between. The CDR3 here is CSVTPLGDYGYTF. The CDR3 DNA sequence: TGCAGCGTTACCCCCCTGGGGGACTATGGCTACACCTTC.

The chain couples TRBV20-1 to TRBJ2-7; a weak D match, TRBD2 (6 bases). This CDR3 comprises 15 residues. Germline lookup yields CDR1 DFQATT and CDR2 SNEGSKA (reference sequence). V was pared by 0 bases and J by 4 bases, with 16 bases between. This CDR3 is CSARDQEGSSYEQYF. CDR3 coding DNA: TGCAGTGCTAGAGATCAGGAGGGATCCTCTTACGAGCAGTACTTC.

This clonotype was counted a single time. V usage is TRBV6-5 and J usage is TRBJ1-1; tentative D call: TRBD1 (5 bases). V shed 2 bases and J shed 0 bases, with 10 bases lying between them. Per the germline V gene, CDR1 is MNHEY and CDR2 is SVGAGI. This CDR3 contains 15 residues. CDR3 loop: CASSYNWGLNTEAFF. The CDR3 coding sequence is TGTGCCAGCAGTTACAATTGGGGCCTGAACACTGAAGCTTTCTTT.

The rearrangement links TRBV19 to TRBJ1-5; a weak D match, TRBD1 (6 bases). V was clipped by 1 base and J by 4 bases, with 8 bases between them. CDR1 and CDR2 from the germline V gene are LNHDA and SQIVND (reference sequence). The CDR3 is made up of 14 amino acids. The CDR3 here is CASSIGQGNQPQHF. The CDR3 DNA follows: TGTGCCAGTAGTATAGGGCAGGGGAATCAGCCCCAGCATTTT.

The table lists this clonotype with a count of one. As DNA, the CDR3 is TGTGCCAGCAGTTCGTGGTCACGGGAGCAGTACTTC. Its protein is CASSSWSREQYF. V is TRBV28 and J is TRBJ2-7; D is ambiguous. There are 12 residues in the CDR3. The germline V gene encodes CDR1 MDHEN and CDR2 SYDVKM. V was shortened by 4 bases and J by 7 bases, with 11 bases between the two germline ends.

The genes are TRBV12-3 or TRBV12-4 and TRBJ2-5; D is unclear. Trimming removed 6 bases from V and 2 bases from J, with 10 bases in between. The CDR3 loop spans 13 amino acids. CDR3 amino acids: CASSTETQETQYF. DNA of the CDR3: TGTGCCAGCAGCACAGAGACTCAAGAGACCCAGTACTTC.

The rearrangement uses TRBV2 and TRBJ2-3; 13 bases are a match to TRBD2. Per the germline V gene, CDR1 is SNHLY and CDR2 is FYNNEI. J was trimmed by 5 bases and V by 10 bases; bases with no gene match: 6. The CDR3 is 14 residues long. This CDR3 reads CAIETSGGLDTQYF. The CDR3 DNA is TGTGCCATCGAGACTAGCGGGGGGTTAGATACGCAGTATTTT.

The chain couples TRBV7-9 to TRBJ2-5, with D tentatively TRBD2 (6 bases). Trimming took 4 bases from V and 2 from J, leaving 8 bases between them. This CDR3 spans 13 amino acids. The germline gives CDR1 SEHNR, CDR2 FQNEAQ (reference sequence). CDR3 residues: CASSWGLQETQYF. The CDR3 DNA reads as TGTGCCAGCAGCTGGGGACTTCAAGAGACCCAGTACTTC.

The gene calls are TRBV29-1 and TRBJ2-7, with TRBD2 matching over 10 bases. The germline V gene has CDR1 SQVTM and CDR2 ANQGSEA. Trimming cost V 1 base and J 7 bases; bases outside gene matches: 13. CDR3 length: 16 residues. The CDR3 sequence: CSVEASGTSELREQYF. CDR3 DNA sequence: TGCAGCGTTGAAGCATCCGGGACTAGCGAGTTGAGGGAGCAGTACTTC.

The genes are TRBV29-1 and TRBJ2-2; 7 nucleotides line up with TRBD1. CDR3 size: 13 residues. Germline CDR1 reads SQVTM; CDR2 reads ANQGSEA. J lost 3 bases, V lost 7 bases, and 5 bases had no gene match. Written as DNA, the CDR3 is TGCAGCGGAGGGACAGCCTACACCGGGGAGCTGTTTTTT. Its translation: CSGGTAYTGELFF.

The chain joins TRBV6-4 to TRBJ2-3; 14 bases are a match to TRBD2. CDR3 length: 16 residues. Germline assignment: CDR1 MRHNA and CDR2 SNTAGT. The V gene end was trimmed by 0 bases and the J gene end by 5 bases; junction bases not matched to a gene: 1. The CDR3: CASSDSGTSGGDTQYF. The CDR3 nucleotides read TGTGCCAGCAGTGACTCCGGGACTAGCGGGGGAGATACGCAGTATTTT.

The V call is TRBV28, the J call TRBJ2-3, with 8 bases identical to TRBD2. Germline trimming cut 4 bases from V and 0 bases from J; bases unmatched to any gene: 12. The CDR3 extends over 18 amino acids. Germline V lookup: CDR1 MDHEN, CDR2 SYDVKM. CDR3 bases: TGTGCCAGCAGTTCCCTCTTTGAACTAGCGGAGAGCACAGATACGCAGTATTTT. Amino acid sequence: CASSSLFELAESTDTQYF. Drawing the rest from reference TRBV28 and TRBJ2-3, the complete variable domain is DVKVTQSSRYLVKRTGEKVFLECVQDMDHENMFWYRQDPGLGLRLIYFSYDVKMKEKGDIPEGYSVSREKKERFSLILESASTNQTSMYLCASSSLFELAESTDTQYFGPGTRLTVL.

The chain combines TRBV7-9 with TRBJ1-1; 8 bases are shared with TRBD1. Germline loops: CDR1 SEHNR, CDR2 FQNEAQ (reference sequence). The junction had 10 bases not matched to a gene; V was cut back by 5 bases and J by 8 bases. There are 14 residues in the CDR3. CDR3 sequence: CASSVGQDRLEAFF. The CDR3 DNA sequence: TGTGCCAGCAGCGTGGGACAGGACCGACTGGAAGCTTTCTTT.

The rearrangement joins TRBV29-1 to TRBJ2-1, with 12 bases fitting TRBD2. Germline V CDR1 and CDR2: SQVTM, ANQGSEA. CDR3 length: 15 residues. With 4 bases clipped from V and 3 bases from J, the junction kept 4 bases outside the gene matches. CDR3 nucleotides: TGCAGCGTTGGGGGACTAGCGGGTTACTACAATGAGCAGTTCTTC. Translating it yields CSVGGLAGYYNEQFF.

The V and J genes are TRBV10-3 and TRBJ2-3; 7 bases agree with TRBD2. Trimming took 6 bases from V and 5 from J; bases not matched to a gene: 5. This CDR3 contains 13 residues. CDR1 ENHRY and CDR2 SYGVKD come from the germline V gene. The CDR3 loop reads CAIRGGAEDTQYF. The CDR3 DNA follows: TGTGCCATCAGGGGAGGGGCCGAAGATACGCAGTATTTT.